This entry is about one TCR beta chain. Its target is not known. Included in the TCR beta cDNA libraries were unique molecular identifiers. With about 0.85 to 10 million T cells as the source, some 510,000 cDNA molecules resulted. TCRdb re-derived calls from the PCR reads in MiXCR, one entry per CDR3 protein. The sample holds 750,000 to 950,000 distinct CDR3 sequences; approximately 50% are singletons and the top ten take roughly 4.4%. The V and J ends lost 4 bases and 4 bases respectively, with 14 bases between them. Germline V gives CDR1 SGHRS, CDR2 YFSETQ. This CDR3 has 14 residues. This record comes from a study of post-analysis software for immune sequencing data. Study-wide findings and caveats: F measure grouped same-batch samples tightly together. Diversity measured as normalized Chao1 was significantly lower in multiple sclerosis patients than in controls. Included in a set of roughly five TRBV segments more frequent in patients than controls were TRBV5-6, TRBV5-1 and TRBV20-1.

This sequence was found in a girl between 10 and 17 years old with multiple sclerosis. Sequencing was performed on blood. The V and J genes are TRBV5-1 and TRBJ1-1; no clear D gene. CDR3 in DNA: TGCGCCAGCAGCGAGGACGTCGTATTCACTGAAGCTTTCTTT. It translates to CASSEDVVFTEAFF.